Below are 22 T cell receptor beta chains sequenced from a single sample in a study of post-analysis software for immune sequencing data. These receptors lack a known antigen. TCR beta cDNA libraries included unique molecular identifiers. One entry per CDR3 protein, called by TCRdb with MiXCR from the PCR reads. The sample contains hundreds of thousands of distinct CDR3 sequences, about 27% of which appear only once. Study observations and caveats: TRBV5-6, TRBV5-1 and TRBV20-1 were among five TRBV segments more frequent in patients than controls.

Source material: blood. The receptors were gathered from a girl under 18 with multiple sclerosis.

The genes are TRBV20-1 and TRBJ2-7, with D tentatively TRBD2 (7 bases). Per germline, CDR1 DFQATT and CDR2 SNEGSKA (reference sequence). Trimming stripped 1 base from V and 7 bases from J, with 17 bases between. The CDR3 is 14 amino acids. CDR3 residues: CSARVLGGAPEQYF. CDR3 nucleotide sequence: TGCAGTGCTAGAGTCCTTGGGGGGGCGCCTGAGCAGTACTTC.

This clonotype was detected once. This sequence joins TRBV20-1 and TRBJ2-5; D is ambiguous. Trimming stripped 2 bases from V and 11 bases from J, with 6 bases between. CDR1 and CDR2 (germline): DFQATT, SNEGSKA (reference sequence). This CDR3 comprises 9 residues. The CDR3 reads CSARREQYF. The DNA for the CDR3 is TGCAGTGCTAGACGTGAGCAGTACTTC.

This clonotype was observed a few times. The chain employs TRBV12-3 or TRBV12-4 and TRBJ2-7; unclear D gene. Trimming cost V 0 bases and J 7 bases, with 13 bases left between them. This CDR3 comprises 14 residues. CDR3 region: CASSLASYLSEQYF. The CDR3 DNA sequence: TGTGCCAGCAGTTTAGCGTCCTACCTTAGTGAGCAGTACTTC.

CDR3 nucleotides: TGCAGCGTTCGGGACAACGGTATTTACATTCAGTACTTC. This codes for CSVRDNGIYIQYF. The chain carries TRBV29-1 and TRBJ2-4, with a possible D match to TRBD1 (6 bases). CDR1 is SQVTM, CDR2 ANQGSEA, per germline. Trimming took off 5 bases at V and 8 bases at J, with 16 bases between the two ends. The CDR3 extends over 13 amino acids.

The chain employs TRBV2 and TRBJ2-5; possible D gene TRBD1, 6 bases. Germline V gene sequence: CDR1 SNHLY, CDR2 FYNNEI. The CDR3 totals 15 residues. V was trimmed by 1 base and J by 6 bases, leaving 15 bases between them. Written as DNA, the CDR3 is TGTGCCAGCAGTGAAGAGAGGTCGCAGGGGAAGACCCAGTACTTC. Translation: CASSEERSQGKTQYF.

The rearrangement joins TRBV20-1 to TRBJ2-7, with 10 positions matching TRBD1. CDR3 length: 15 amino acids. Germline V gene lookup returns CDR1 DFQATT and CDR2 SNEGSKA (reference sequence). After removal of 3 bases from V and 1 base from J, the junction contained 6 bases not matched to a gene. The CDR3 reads CSARSLGQGSYEQYF. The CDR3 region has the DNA TGCAGTGCTAGGAGCCTGGGACAGGGGTCCTACGAGCAGTACTTC.

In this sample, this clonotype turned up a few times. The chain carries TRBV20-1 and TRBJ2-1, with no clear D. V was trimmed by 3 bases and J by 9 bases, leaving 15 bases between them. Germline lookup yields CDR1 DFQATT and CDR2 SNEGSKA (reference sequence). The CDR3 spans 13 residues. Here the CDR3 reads CSASASGYSEQFF. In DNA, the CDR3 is TGCAGTGCTAGTGCTTCAGGTTATAGTGAGCAGTTCTTC.

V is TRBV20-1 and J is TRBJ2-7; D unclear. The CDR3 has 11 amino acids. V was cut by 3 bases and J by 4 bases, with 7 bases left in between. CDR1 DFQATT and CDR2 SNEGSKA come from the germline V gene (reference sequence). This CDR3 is CSASKGYEQYF. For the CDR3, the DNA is TGCAGTGCTAGTAAAGGGTACGAGCAGTACTTC.

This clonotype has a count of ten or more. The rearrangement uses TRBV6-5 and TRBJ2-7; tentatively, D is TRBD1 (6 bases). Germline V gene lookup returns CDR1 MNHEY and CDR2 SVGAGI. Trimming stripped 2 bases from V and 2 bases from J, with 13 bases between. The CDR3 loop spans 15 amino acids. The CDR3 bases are TGTGCCAGCAGTTACGACCGGGACACTACCTACGAGCAGTACTTC. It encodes CASSYDRDTTYEQYF.

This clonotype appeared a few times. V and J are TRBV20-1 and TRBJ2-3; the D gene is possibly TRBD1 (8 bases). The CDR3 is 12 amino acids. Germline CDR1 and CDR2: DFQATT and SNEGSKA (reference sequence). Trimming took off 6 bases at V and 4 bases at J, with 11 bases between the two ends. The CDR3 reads CSATGGADTQYF. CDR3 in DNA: TGCAGTGCCACAGGGGGGGCAGATACGCAGTATTTT.

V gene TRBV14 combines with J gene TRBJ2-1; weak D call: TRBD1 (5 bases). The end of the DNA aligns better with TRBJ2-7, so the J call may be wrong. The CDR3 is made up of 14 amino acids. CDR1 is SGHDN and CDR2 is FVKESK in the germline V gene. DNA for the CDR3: TGTGCCAGCAGCCAAGCAGGGTTGCCCTACGAGCAGTACTTC. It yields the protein CASSQAGLPYEQYF.

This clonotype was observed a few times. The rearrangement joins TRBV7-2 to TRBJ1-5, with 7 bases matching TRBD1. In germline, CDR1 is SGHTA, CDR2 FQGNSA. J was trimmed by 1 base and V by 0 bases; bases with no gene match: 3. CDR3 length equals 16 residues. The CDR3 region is CASSLAGGGSNQPQHF. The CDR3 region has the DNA TGTGCCAGCAGCTTAGCGGGAGGGGGCAGCAATCAGCCCCAGCATTTT.

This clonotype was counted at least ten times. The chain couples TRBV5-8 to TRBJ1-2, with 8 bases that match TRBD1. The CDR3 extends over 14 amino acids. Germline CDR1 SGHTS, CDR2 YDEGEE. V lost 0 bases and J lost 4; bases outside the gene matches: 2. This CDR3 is CASSLGQGPYGYTF. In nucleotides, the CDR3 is TGTGCCAGCAGCTTGGGACAGGGGCCCTATGGCTACACCTTC.

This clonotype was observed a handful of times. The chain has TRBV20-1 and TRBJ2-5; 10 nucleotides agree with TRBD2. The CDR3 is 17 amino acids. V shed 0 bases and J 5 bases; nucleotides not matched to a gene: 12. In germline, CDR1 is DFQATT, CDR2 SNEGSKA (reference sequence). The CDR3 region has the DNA TGCAGTGCTAGAGATGGTAGGGCCGGACTAGCGGCCGAGACCCAGTACTTC. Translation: CSARDGRAGLAAETQYF.

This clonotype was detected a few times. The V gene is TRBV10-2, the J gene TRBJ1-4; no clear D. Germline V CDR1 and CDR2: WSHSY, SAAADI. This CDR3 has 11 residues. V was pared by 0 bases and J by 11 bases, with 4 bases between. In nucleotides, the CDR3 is TGCGCCAGCAGTGAGTCGTCGAAACTGTTTTTT. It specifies CASSESSKLFF.

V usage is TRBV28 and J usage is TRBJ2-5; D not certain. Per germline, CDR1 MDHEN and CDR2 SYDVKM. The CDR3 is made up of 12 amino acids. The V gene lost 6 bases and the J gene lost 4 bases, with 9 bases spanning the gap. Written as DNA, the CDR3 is TGTGCCAGCAGGGCGTCCGGAGAGACCCAGTACTTC. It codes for CASRASGETQYF.

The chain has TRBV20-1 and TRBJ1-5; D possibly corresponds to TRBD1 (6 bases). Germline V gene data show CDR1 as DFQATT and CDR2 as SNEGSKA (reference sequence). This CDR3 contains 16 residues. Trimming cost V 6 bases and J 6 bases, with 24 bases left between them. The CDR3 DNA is TGCAGTGCCCCCGCCTGGTCTGGGGGGGCGGGTCAGCCCCAGCATTTT. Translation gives CSAPAWSGGAGQPQHF.

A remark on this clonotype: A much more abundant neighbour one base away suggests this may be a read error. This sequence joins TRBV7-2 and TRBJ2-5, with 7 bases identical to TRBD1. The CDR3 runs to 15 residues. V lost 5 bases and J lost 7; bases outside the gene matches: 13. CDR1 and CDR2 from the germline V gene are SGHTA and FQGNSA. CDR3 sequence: CASSPTGVGGGTQYF. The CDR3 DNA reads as TGTGCCAGCAGCCCCACAGGGGTCGGTGGAGGGACCCAGTACTTC.

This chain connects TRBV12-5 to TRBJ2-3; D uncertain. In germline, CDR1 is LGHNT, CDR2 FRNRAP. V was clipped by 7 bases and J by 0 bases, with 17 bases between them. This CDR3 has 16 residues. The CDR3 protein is CASARYGPTSTDTQYF. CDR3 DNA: TGTGCTAGTGCCCGGTACGGGCCTACTAGCACAGATACGCAGTATTTT.

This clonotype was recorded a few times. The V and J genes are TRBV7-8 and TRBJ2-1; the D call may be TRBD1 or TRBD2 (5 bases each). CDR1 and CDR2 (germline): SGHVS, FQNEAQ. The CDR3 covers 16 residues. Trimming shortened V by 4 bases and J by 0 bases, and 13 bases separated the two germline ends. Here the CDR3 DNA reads TGTGCCAGCAGCTACCGGGACCCGAGCTCCTACAATGAGCAGTTCTTC. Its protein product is CASSYRDPSSYNEQFF.

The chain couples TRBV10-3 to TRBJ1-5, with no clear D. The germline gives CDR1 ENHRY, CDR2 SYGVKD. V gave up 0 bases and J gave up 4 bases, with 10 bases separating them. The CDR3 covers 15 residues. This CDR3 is CAISESINSNQPQHF. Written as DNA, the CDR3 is TGTGCCATCAGTGAGTCGATCAATTCTAATCAGCCCCAGCATTTT.

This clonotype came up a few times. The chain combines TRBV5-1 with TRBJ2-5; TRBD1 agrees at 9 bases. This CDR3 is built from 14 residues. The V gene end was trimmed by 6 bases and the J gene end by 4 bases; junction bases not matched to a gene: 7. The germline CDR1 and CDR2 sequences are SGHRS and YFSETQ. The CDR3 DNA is TGCGCCAGCAATCCTGGACAGGGGTCAGAGACCCAGTACTTC. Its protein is CASNPGQGSETQYF.